This record concerns one T cell receptor (beta chain) sequence. Antigen specificity is unknown. The data stem from a study of shared clonotypes between healthy human individuals. Trimming left V 2 bases short and J 4 bases short, with 14 bases between. There are 15 residues in the CDR3. Generated by immunoSEQ multiplex PCR, the TCRdb table keeps only in-frame clones and is missing some. Here the sample spans roughly 2.2 million clones, 85% to 95% being singletons. Overall study results and limits: Of the naive CD4 clonotypes, approximately 5% were shared across several donors.

The rearrangement joins TRBV23-1 to TRBJ1-2; TRBD1 is a possible D gene (6 bases). TRBV23-1 is an open reading frame, and its role is uncertain. Sequencing was carried out using naive CD4+ T cells from PBMCs. Specified subset: CD45RA+ positively selected. The receptor was isolated from a man between 18 and 35 years old in good health. Some clones in this sample may be carry-over from other donors' samples. The chain's CDR3 is CASSQIEGGAYGYTF. In nucleotides, the CDR3 is TGCGCCAGCAGTCAAATAGAGGGGGGGGCCTATGGCTACACCTTC.